Below are 3 T cell receptor beta chains sequenced from a single sample in a study of vaccination and CD4 T cells after COVID-19. Documented treatment: approximately 9-day PBMC culture with coronavirus spike peptide pools or control peptides (ViraFEST assay). Cultured CD4+ T-cell DNA underwent Oncomine TCR Beta short-read sequencing. TCRdb called the PCR reads again in MiXCR, with one record for every CDR3 protein. The table lists approximately 13,000 distinct CDR3 sequences, about 40% of them singletons, with 20% to 25% in the top ten. The antigens of these receptors remain unknown. The sequencing used CD4+ T cells from blood, cultured in vitro, collected before SARS-CoV-2 vaccination. Receptors were obtained from a human donor who had recovered from COVID-19.

The chain recombines TRBV7-6 with TRBJ1-5; the D is unclear. With 3 bases removed from V and 0 bases from J, the gap between germline ends came to 3 bases. Germline V lookup: CDR1 SGHVS, CDR2 FNYEAQ. The CDR3 length is 13 residues. CDR3 amino acids: CASSLDSNQPQHF. The CDR3 DNA reads as TGTGCCAGCAGCTTGGATAGCAATCAGCCCCAGCATTTT.

This chain connects TRBV6-1 to TRBJ1-1, with no clear D. The CDR3 is 13 residues long. V was shortened by 6 bases and J by 1 base, with 9 bases between the two germline ends. CDR1 is MNHNS, CDR2 SASEGT, per germline. The CDR3 region has the DNA TGTGCCAGCAGACGGAAGCGGAACACTGAAGCTTTCTTT. Its protein product is CASRRKRNTEAFF.

The chain employs TRBV28 and TRBJ1-6; no definite D call. CDR3 length equals 12 residues. The V gene lost 2 bases and the J gene lost 8 bases, with 4 bases spanning the gap. Germline loops: CDR1 MDHEN, CDR2 SYDVKM. The chain's CDR3 is CASSLQYSPLHF. The CDR3 DNA sequence: TGTGCCAGCAGTTTACAGTATTCACCCCTCCACTTT.